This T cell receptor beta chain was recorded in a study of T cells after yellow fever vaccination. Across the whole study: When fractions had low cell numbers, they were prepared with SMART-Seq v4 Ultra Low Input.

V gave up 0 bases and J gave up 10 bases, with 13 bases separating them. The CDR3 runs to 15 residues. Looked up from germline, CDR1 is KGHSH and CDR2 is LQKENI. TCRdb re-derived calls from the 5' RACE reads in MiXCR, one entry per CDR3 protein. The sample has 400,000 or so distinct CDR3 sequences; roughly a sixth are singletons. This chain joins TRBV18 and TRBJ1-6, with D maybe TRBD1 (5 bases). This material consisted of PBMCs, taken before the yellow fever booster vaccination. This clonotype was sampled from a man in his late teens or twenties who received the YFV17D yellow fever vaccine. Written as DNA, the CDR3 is TGTGCCAGCTCACCACCTACCGGGGGAAGGTCACCCCTCCACTTT. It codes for CASSPPTGGRSPLHF. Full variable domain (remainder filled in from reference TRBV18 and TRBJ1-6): NAGVMQNPRHLVRRRGQEARLRCSPMKGHSHVYWYRQLPEEGLKFMVYLQKENIIDESGMPKERFSAEFPKEGPSILRIQQVVRGDSAAYFCASSPPTGGRSPLHFGNGTRLTVT.